A selection of T cell receptor beta chains follows, all from one sample in a study of blood T cell repertoires in COVID-19. Here immunoSEQ multiplex PCR was the method, and the copy in TCRdb shows in-frame clones only, minus some. Found here are tens of thousands of clones, 70% to 85% of them singletons; the top ten hold less than 3.5%. The sample comprised peripheral blood. All receptors derive from a woman in her sixties with acute or convalescent COVID-19. CDR3s include the opening cysteine and the closing phenylalanine or tryptophan. D genes are given only for firm matches. Rows give clone size only sometimes, using once, few, many, or a class for an expanded clone.

d_gene: .; abundance: .; v_gene: TRBV18; len: 14; j_gene: TRBJ1-1; CDR3aa: CASSPTREDTEAFF; CDR3nt: TGTGCCAGCTCACCAACTAGAGAGGACACTGAAGCTTTCTTT
d_gene: TRBD1; abundance: .; v_gene: TRBV11-3; len: 12; j_gene: TRBJ2-7; CDR3aa: CASSRQGVEQYF; CDR3nt: TGTGCCAGCAGCAGACAGGGGGTCGAGCAGTACTTC
d_gene: TRBD1; abundance: .; v_gene: TRBV2; len: 15; j_gene: TRBJ2-1; CDR3aa: CASRTDRGTYNEQFF; CDR3nt: TGTGCCAGCAGAACCGACAGGGGCACCTACAATGAGCAGTTCTTC
d_gene: .; abundance: .; v_gene: TRBV19; len: 12; j_gene: TRBJ1-2; CDR3aa: CASSGSGYGYTF; CDR3nt: TGTGCCAGTAGCGGATCAGGGTATGGCTACACCTTC
d_gene: .; abundance: .; v_gene: TRBV5-6; len: 15; j_gene: TRBJ1-2; CDR3aa: CASSLSNQDFYGYTF; CDR3nt: TGTGCCAGCAGCTTGAGTAACCAGGATTTCTATGGCTACACCTTC
d_gene: TRBD2; abundance: .; v_gene: TRBV6-2/TRBV6-3; len: 17; j_gene: TRBJ2-1; CDR3aa: CASSYTRLAGGFNEQFF; CDR3nt: TGTGCCAGCAGTTACACTAGACTAGCGGGGGGATTCAATGAGCAGTTCTTC
d_gene: .; abundance: .; v_gene: TRBV6-6; len: 14; j_gene: TRBJ1-2; CDR3aa: CASSSAQEGYGYTF; CDR3nt: TGTGCCAGCAGTTCCGCACAGGAGGGCTATGGCTACACCTTC
d_gene: TRBD2; abundance: .; v_gene: TRBV7-8; len: 17; j_gene: TRBJ2-3; CDR3aa: CASSYRTSGSSTDTQYF; CDR3nt: TGTGCCAGCAGCTACCGGACTAGCGGGAGCTCGACAGATACGCAGTATTTT
d_gene: .; abundance: .; v_gene: TRBV29-1; len: 14; j_gene: TRBJ2-7; CDR3aa: CSVVRAGLIDEQYF; CDR3nt: TGCAGCGTGGTCCGGGCAGGGCTTATCGACGAGCAGTACTTC
d_gene: TRBD1; abundance: .; v_gene: TRBV11-3; len: 13; j_gene: TRBJ2-7; CDR3aa: CASSFGTGSEQYF; CDR3nt: TGTGCCAGCAGCTTCGGGACAGGGTCCGAGCAGTACTTC
d_gene: TRBD1; abundance: .; v_gene: TRBV5-6; len: 16; j_gene: TRBJ1-2; CDR3aa: CASSRPGTVDYYGYTF; CDR3nt: TGTGCCAGCAGCCGTCCCGGGACAGTAGACTACTATGGCTACACCTTC
d_gene: .; abundance: .; v_gene: TRBV5-1; len: 17; j_gene: TRBJ2-7; CDR3aa: CASSLDPLRSGSYEQYF; CDR3nt: TGCGCCAGCAGCTTGGACCCCCTGAGGAGCGGCTCCTACGAGCAGTACTTC
d_gene: .; abundance: few; v_gene: TRBV6-5; len: 15; j_gene: TRBJ1-4; CDR3aa: CASSYNTATNEKLFF; CDR3nt: TGTGCCAGCAGTTATAATACTGCAACTAATGAAAAACTGTTTTTT
d_gene: .; abundance: .; v_gene: TRBV19; len: 15; j_gene: TRBJ1-5; CDR3aa: CATMTGSYSNQPQHF; CDR3nt: TGTGCCACGATGACAGGCAGCTATAGCAATCAGCCCCAGCATTTT
d_gene: .; abundance: .; v_gene: TRBV3-1/TRBV3-2; len: 14; j_gene: TRBJ1-1; CDR3aa: CASSTGTENTEAFF; CDR3nt: TGTGCCAGCAGCACAGGGACGGAAAACACTGAAGCTTTCTTT
d_gene: .; abundance: .; v_gene: TRBV6-2/TRBV6-3; len: 17; j_gene: TRBJ2-7; CDR3aa: CASSRYTRLGGSYEQYF; CDR3nt: TGTGCCAGCAGCCGATACACCCGACTAGGTGGCTCCTACGAGCAGTACTTC
d_gene: TRBD1; abundance: .; v_gene: TRBV24-1; len: 15; j_gene: TRBJ2-3; CDR3aa: CATSDETGGRDTQYF; CDR3nt: TGTGCCACCAGTGACGAGACAGGGGGCAGGGATACGCAGTATTTT
d_gene: TRBD1; abundance: few; v_gene: TRBV7-2; len: 15; j_gene: TRBJ2-7; CDR3aa: CASSLGQGAIDEQYF; CDR3nt: TGTGCCAGCAGCTTAGGTCAGGGGGCGATCGACGAGCAGTACTTC
d_gene: .; abundance: .; v_gene: TRBV10-3; len: 14; j_gene: TRBJ2-3; CDR3aa: CAISPNLATDTQYF; CDR3nt: TGTGCCATCAGTCCTAACCTAGCGACAGATACGCAGTATTTT
d_gene: .; abundance: .; v_gene: TRBV5-4; len: 15; j_gene: TRBJ1-6; CDR3aa: CASSWQDRDNSPLHF; CDR3nt: TGTGCCAGCAGCTGGCAGGACAGAGATAATTCACCCCTCCACTTT
d_gene: .; abundance: .; v_gene: TRBV5-1; len: 18; j_gene: TRBJ1-1; CDR3aa: CASSLAKGSGFLGTEAFF; CDR3nt: TGCGCCAGCAGCTTGGCCAAGGGGTCAGGCTTCTTGGGCACTGAAGCTTTCTTT
d_gene: .; abundance: .; v_gene: TRBV5-1; len: 15; j_gene: TRBJ2-2; CDR3aa: CASSLGVANTGELFF; CDR3nt: TGCGCCAGCAGCTTGGGTGTCGCGAACACCGGGGAGCTGTTTTTT
d_gene: .; abundance: .; v_gene: TRBV19; len: 16; j_gene: TRBJ2-1; CDR3aa: CASTQATRGYYNEQFF; CDR3nt: TGTGCCAGTACCCAGGCTACTCGCGGGTATTACAATGAGCAGTTCTTC
d_gene: TRBD1; abundance: .; v_gene: TRBV11-3; len: 20; j_gene: TRBJ2-5; CDR3aa: CASSSGATRGDRGLQETQYF; CDR3nt: TGTGCCAGCAGCTCGGGGGCCACGAGAGGGGACAGGGGGCTTCAAGAGACCCAGTACTTC
d_gene: .; abundance: once; v_gene: TRBV18; len: 13; j_gene: TRBJ2-5; CDR3aa: CASSPDRQETQYF; CDR3nt: TGTGCCAGCTCACCCGACAGACAAGAGACCCAGTACTTC
d_gene: .; abundance: few; v_gene: TRBV9; len: 15; j_gene: TRBJ2-3; CDR3aa: CASSVGAGVGDTQYF; CDR3nt: TGTGCCAGCAGCGTAGGAGCGGGCGTGGGAGATACGCAGTATTTT
d_gene: TRBD1; abundance: .; v_gene: TRBV25-1; len: 15; j_gene: TRBJ1-2; CDR3aa: CASSELRDRVHGYTF; CDR3nt: TGTGCCAGCAGTGAATTGAGGGACAGGGTTCATGGCTACACCTTC
d_gene: .; abundance: .; v_gene: TRBV9; len: 13; j_gene: TRBJ2-1; CDR3aa: CASSVGSLHEQFF; CDR3nt: TGTGCCAGCAGCGTAGGTTCTCTCCATGAGCAGTTCTTC
d_gene: .; abundance: .; v_gene: TRBV3-1/TRBV3-2; len: 13; j_gene: TRBJ2-3; CDR3aa: CASSQAVADTQYF; CDR3nt: TGTGCCAGCAGCCAAGCGGTAGCAGATACGCAGTATTTT
d_gene: .; abundance: .; v_gene: TRBV7-5; len: 12; j_gene: TRBJ1-2; CDR3aa: CARSSSGGGYTF; CDR3nt: TGTGCCAGAAGCTCCTCGGGAGGGGGCTACACCTTC
d_gene: .; abundance: .; v_gene: TRBV7-9; len: 11; j_gene: TRBJ2-2; CDR3aa: CATRAGGELFF; CDR3nt: TGTGCCACCAGGGCGGGCGGGGAGCTGTTTTTT
d_gene: .; abundance: once; v_gene: TRBV18; len: 15; j_gene: TRBJ1-6; CDR3aa: CASFTGNSYNSPLHF; CDR3nt: TGTGCCAGCTTTACAGGGAACTCCTATAATTCACCCCTCCACTTT
d_gene: .; abundance: .; v_gene: TRBV5-1; len: 14; j_gene: TRBJ1-1; CDR3aa: CASSTAPANTEAFF; CDR3nt: TGCGCCAGCTCGACAGCCCCGGCGAACACTGAAGCTTTCTTT
d_gene: .; abundance: few; v_gene: TRBV18; len: 15; j_gene: TRBJ1-1; CDR3aa: CASSRPDGGNTEAFF; CDR3nt: TGTGCCAGCTCACGCCCGGACGGGGGAAACACTGAAGCTTTCTTT
d_gene: TRBD2; abundance: .; v_gene: TRBV9; len: 17; j_gene: TRBJ2-2; CDR3aa: CASSVYSGGFDTGELFF; CDR3nt: TGTGCCAGCAGCGTATATAGCGGGGGGTTCGACACCGGGGAGCTGTTTTTT
d_gene: TRBD1; abundance: few; v_gene: TRBV6-5; len: 14; j_gene: TRBJ1-1; CDR3aa: CASSSGTGNTEAFF; CDR3nt: TGTGCCAGCAGTTCCGGGACAGGGAACACTGAAGCTTTCTTT
d_gene: .; abundance: .; v_gene: TRBV2; len: 12; j_gene: TRBJ2-5; CDR3aa: CASREVSETQYF; CDR3nt: TGTGCCAGCAGGGAGGTTTCGGAGACCCAGTACTTC
d_gene: .; abundance: few; v_gene: TRBV7-8; len: 15; j_gene: TRBJ2-7; CDR3aa: CASSLALLLGYEQYF; CDR3nt: TGTGCCAGCAGCTTAGCACTTCTCCTTGGCTACGAGCAGTACTTC
d_gene: .; abundance: .; v_gene: TRBV11-2; len: 13; j_gene: TRBJ2-2; CDR3aa: CASSPQGSGELFF; CDR3nt: TGTGCCAGCAGTCCGCAGGGTTCCGGGGAGCTGTTTTTT
d_gene: TRBD1; abundance: .; v_gene: TRBV15; len: 16; j_gene: TRBJ2-5; CDR3aa: CATSTKAGTGLETQYF; CDR3nt: TGTGCCACCAGCACTAAAGCCGGGACAGGCTTGGAGACCCAGTACTTC
d_gene: TRBD1; abundance: .; v_gene: TRBV29-1; len: 13; j_gene: TRBJ1-5; CDR3aa: CSVGQGSNQPQHF; CDR3nt: TGCAGCGTAGGACAGGGTAGCAATCAGCCCCAGCATTTT
d_gene: .; abundance: .; v_gene: TRBV7-9; len: 18; j_gene: TRBJ1-4; CDR3aa: CASSLVAGPGGVNEKLFF; CDR3nt: TGTGCCAGCAGCTTAGTGGCGGGCCCGGGAGGGGTCAATGAAAAACTGTTTTTT
d_gene: TRBD1; abundance: .; v_gene: TRBV9; len: 14; j_gene: TRBJ1-6; CDR3aa: CASSVGDRSSPLHF; CDR3nt: TGTGCCAGCAGCGTCGGGGACAGATCTTCACCCCTCCACTTT
d_gene: .; abundance: .; v_gene: TRBV18; len: 15; j_gene: TRBJ1-2; CDR3aa: CASSPGTGANYGYTF; CDR3nt: TGTGCCAGCTCACCAGGTACAGGAGCTAACTATGGCTACACCTTC
d_gene: .; abundance: .; v_gene: TRBV30; len: 14; j_gene: TRBJ1-1; CDR3aa: CAWSAQGILSEAFF; CDR3nt: TGTGCCTGGAGTGCGCAGGGGATCCTGTCTGAAGCTTTCTTT
d_gene: TRBD2; abundance: .; v_gene: TRBV25-1; len: 17; j_gene: TRBJ2-2; CDR3aa: CASGTSGSVRDTGELFF; CDR3nt: TGTGCTTCTGGGACTAGCGGGAGTGTAAGGGACACCGGGGAGCTGTTTTTT
d_gene: .; abundance: .; v_gene: TRBV18; len: 13; j_gene: TRBJ1-6; CDR3aa: CASSQSRDSPLHF; CDR3nt: TGTGCCAGCTCACAAAGCAGGGATTCACCCCTCCACTTT
d_gene: .; abundance: .; v_gene: TRBV18; len: 15; j_gene: TRBJ1-1; CDR3aa: CASSPKEGKNTEAFF; CDR3nt: TGTGCCAGCTCACCAAAGGAGGGGAAGAACACTGAAGCTTTCTTT
d_gene: .; abundance: .; v_gene: TRBV5-1; len: 15; j_gene: TRBJ2-7; CDR3aa: CASSLDRGGPGEQYF; CDR3nt: TGCGCCAGCAGCTTGGACAGGGGAGGACCGGGCGAGCAGTACTTC
d_gene: TRBD2; abundance: .; v_gene: TRBV14; len: 13; j_gene: TRBJ2-7; CDR3aa: CASSQREGLEQYF; CDR3nt: TGTGCCAGCAGCCAACGGGAGGGCCTCGAGCAGTACTTC
d_gene: .; abundance: .; v_gene: TRBV4-1; len: 14; j_gene: TRBJ1-1; CDR3aa: CASSKRVGETEAFF; CDR3nt: TGCGCCAGCAGCAAGCGCGTGGGAGAAACTGAAGCTTTCTTT
d_gene: TRBD1; abundance: .; v_gene: TRBV2; len: 13; j_gene: TRBJ1-4; CDR3aa: CASRGQGFEKLFF; CDR3nt: TGTGCCAGCAGGGGACAGGGATTCGAAAAACTGTTTTTT
d_gene: TRBD1; abundance: .; v_gene: TRBV18; len: 16; j_gene: TRBJ2-7; CDR3aa: CASSPTTGGPTYEQYF; CDR3nt: TGTGCCAGCTCACCGACGACAGGGGGCCCCACCTACGAGCAGTACTTC
d_gene: TRBD1; abundance: few; v_gene: TRBV20-1; len: 11; j_gene: TRBJ2-1; CDR3aa: CSARDRDEQFF; CDR3nt: TGCAGTGCTAGGGACAGGGATGAGCAGTTCTTC